The rows below give T cell receptor beta chains drawn from one sample of a study of blood T cell repertoires in COVID-19. Generated by immunoSEQ multiplex PCR, the TCRdb table keeps only in-frame clones and is missing some. The sample lists roughly 250,000 clones, 75% to 95% occurring once. Material for sequencing was peripheral blood. These receptors originate from a person under 35 with COVID-19, enrolled during active disease. Both conserved end residues are part of each CDR3. The D gene is left open where the match is weak. Clone size is shown for a subset of rows, as once, few, many or a class of expanded clone.

TRBJ1-2,TRBV28,.,TRBD1,TGTGCCAGCAGTTTGACCAGACAGGGAGCTAACTATGGCTACACCTTC,CASSLTRQGANYGYTF
TRBJ2-3,TRBV6-1,.,TRBD2,TGTGCCAGCAGTGAAGCGTCTAGCGGGGCAGATACGCAGTATTTT,CASSEASSGADTQYF
TRBJ2-1,TRBV19,.,TRBD2,TGTGCCAGTAGTATTTATGCGGGAGGGCCGAATGAGCAGTTCTTC,CASSIYAGGPNEQFF
TRBJ1-3,TRBV7-8,.,TRBD1,TGTGCCAGCAGCTCGGACAGGGTGGTTACTGGAAACACCATATATTTT,CASSSDRVVTGNTIYF
TRBJ2-3,TRBV5-1,.,.,TGCGCCAGCAGCCAGCTAGGGACAATGACTAGCACAGATACGCAGTATTTT,CASSQLGTMTSTDTQYF
TRBJ1-4,TRBV7-9,once,.,TGTGCCAGCAGCGCCTGGGGAGATGAAAAACTGTTTTTT,CASSAWGDEKLFF
TRBJ2-1,TRBV7-3,once,.,TGTGCCAGCAGTAGCGGTAATATCGGGACTGCATGGAATGAGCAGTTCTTC,CASSSGNIGTAWNEQFF
TRBJ2-3,TRBV7-3,.,.,TGTGCCAGCAATGTGGGAGTTGGGGATACGCAGTATTTT,CASNVGVGDTQYF
TRBJ2-7,TRBV24-1,.,TRBD2,TGTGCCACCACATTTCGGCCGGGAGGGATGGCCTACGAGCAGTACTTC,CATTFRPGGMAYEQYF
TRBJ2-7,TRBV25-1,.,TRBD2,TGTGCCAGCAGTGGGACTAGCGCCTACGAGCAGTACTTC,CASSGTSAYEQYF
TRBJ1-1,TRBV5-5,.,.,TGTGCCAGCAGCTTGTGGGGAGGCACTGAAGCTTTCTTT,CASSLWGGTEAFF
TRBJ1-5,TRBV6-5,.,.,TGTGCCAGCAGTTACTCAAAAACTTCGGGACAGCCCCAGCATTTT,CASSYSKTSGQPQHF
TRBJ1-1,TRBV19,.,.,TGTGCCAGTAGGCAGGGCAGCACTGAAGCTTTCTTT,CASRQGSTEAFF
TRBJ2-3,TRBV4-3,.,TRBD2,TGCGCCAGCAGCCAAGGGACTAGCGGAGCGGATACGCAGTATTTT,CASSQGTSGADTQYF
TRBJ1-2,TRBV19,.,.,TGTGCCAGTAGTATAGATTCCGGACAGAATGGCTACACCTTC,CASSIDSGQNGYTF
TRBJ2-3,TRBV7-9,.,TRBD2,TGTGCCAGCAGCAGCACGCGACTAGCGGGAGAACCAGATACGCAGTATTTT,CASSSTRLAGEPDTQYF
TRBJ1-6,TRBV5-5,.,.,TGTGCCAGCAGCTTTTTTGGGGCTGGAAATTCACCCCTCCACTTT,CASSFFGAGNSPLHF
TRBJ1-1,TRBV3-1/TRBV3-2,.,.,TGTGCCAGCAGCCAAGATGGGACATCGCCCAACACTGAAGCTTTCTTT,CASSQDGTSPNTEAFF
TRBJ2-1,TRBV19,.,.,TGTGCCAGTAGTATTGGTCAGGGTGGAGAGCAGTTCTTC,CASSIGQGGEQFF
TRBJ2-5,TRBV6-1,.,TRBD2,TGTGCCAGCAGTGAAGAAGCGGGAGGGCCAGAGACCCAGTACTTC,CASSEEAGGPETQYF
TRBJ1-2,TRBV24-1,.,.,TGTGCCACCAGCCCCTCAGGGATCGGCTACACCTTC,CATSPSGIGYTF
TRBJ2-7,TRBV12-3/TRBV12-4,.,.,TGTGCCAGCAGTTTAACCCTAGGCTACGAGCAGTACTTC,CASSLTLGYEQYF
TRBJ1-2,TRBV4-1,.,TRBD1,TGCGCCAGCAGCCAAGATTCCACAGGGGGCCCGGGGGGCTATGGCTACACCTTC,CASSQDSTGGPGGYGYTF
TRBJ2-1,TRBV21-1,.,.,TGTGCCAGCAGCAAGCGAGGTCCTAGTTTCTCTTCCGGAACCTACAATGAGCAGTTCTTC,CASSKRGPSFSSGTYNEQFF
TRBJ2-3,TRBV6-2/TRBV6-3,.,.,TGTGCCAGCAGTTACCCCACGGGACATTTTACAGATACGCAGTATTTT,CASSYPTGHFTDTQYF
TRBJ2-7,TRBV6-5,.,TRBD2,TGTGCCAGCAGTTACTCGGGGGAGGGTGGGTACGAGCAGTACTTC,CASSYSGEGGYEQYF
TRBJ2-1,TRBV5-1,.,TRBD2,TGCGCCAGCAGCTTTACATTAGCGGGAGGAACCAATGAGCAGTTCTTC,CASSFTLAGGTNEQFF
TRBJ2-7,TRBV7-8,.,.,TGTGCCAGCAGTCCGTCGACTAGCTCCTACGAGCAGTACTTC,CASSPSTSSYEQYF
TRBJ1-2,TRBV29-1,.,.,TGCAGCGTTGATCGGAGGATCGACTATGGCTACACCTTC,CSVDRRIDYGYTF
TRBJ1-4,TRBV7-2,once,TRBD1,TGTGCCAGCAGCTTAACAGGGGAGGAACTGTTTTTT,CASSLTGEELFF
TRBJ1-2,TRBV30,.,TRBD1,TGTGCCTGGAGTGTAGGGGGCCCAAATTACACCTTC,CAWSVGGPNYTF
TRBJ1-2,TRBV2,.,.,TGTGCCAGCAGTGAATCAGGAGGAGGCTACACCTTC,CASSESGGGYTF
TRBJ1-5,TRBV28,.,.,TGTGCCAGCAGGGCCCGAGGGTCCGCGAATCAGCCCCAGCATTTT,CASRARGSANQPQHF
TRBJ2-3,TRBV7-2,.,TRBD2,TGTGCCAGCAGCTTAGAAGGGTCCGGGACTAGCGGGAGGTATTTT,CASSLEGSGTSGRYF
TRBJ2-5,TRBV28,.,TRBD1,TGTGCCAGCGGCTTGACAGGGGAAGAGACCCAGTACTTC,CASGLTGEETQYF
TRBJ2-7,TRBV25-1,once,TRBD1,TGTGCCAGCAGTGATCCCTCCGGGACAGGGGCCTACGAGCAGTACTTC,CASSDPSGTGAYEQYF
TRBJ1-2,TRBV20-1,.,.,TGCAGTGCTAGTCCCCCAGGGGCTTACACCTTC,CSASPPGAYTF
TRBJ1-1,TRBV6-1,.,.,TGTGCCAGCAGTGAAGCGGCGGCGAACACTGAAGCTTTCTTT,CASSEAAANTEAFF
TRBJ2-1,TRBV6-6,.,.,TGTGCCAGCAGTTACCCCGGGAGCTCCTACAATGAGCAGTTCTTC,CASSYPGSSYNEQFF
TRBJ2-5,TRBV7-6,.,.,TGTGCCAGCAGCTCGCAAGAGACCCAGTACTTC,CASSSQETQYF
TRBJ2-3,TRBV6-2/TRBV6-3,.,TRBD2,TGTGCCAGCAGCTTAGCGGGTGGGACAGATACGCAGTATTTT,CASSLAGGTDTQYF
TRBJ2-1,TRBV7-3,.,TRBD2,TGTGCCAGCAGCTATGGTAGCGGGAGGGAATGGTTCTTC,CASSYGSGREWFF
TRBJ2-1,TRBV14,.,.,TGTGCCAGCAGCCAAGTTTACGGGGATGAGCAGTTCTTC,CASSQVYGDEQFF
TRBJ1-3,TRBV29-1,few,.,TGCAGCGTCGCGGTGACCTCTGGAAACACCATATATTTT,CSVAVTSGNTIYF
TRBJ2-1,TRBV5-1,.,.,TGCGCCAGCAGCATCGGACAGTACAATGAGCAGTTCTTC,CASSIGQYNEQFF
TRBJ1-5,TRBV2,.,TRBD1,TGTGCCAGCAGTTTCTTCGGCCAGGGGGGCAATCAGCCCCAGCATTTT,CASSFFGQGGNQPQHF
TRBJ2-1,TRBV3-1/TRBV3-2,.,.,TGTGCCAGCAGCCAAGATGACTCCGAGACCTACAATGAGCAGTTCTTC,CASSQDDSETYNEQFF
TRBJ1-2,TRBV18,once,TRBD1,TGTGCCAGCTCACCCCCGGCCCCGCTCGGCAGGGGGTTTGGTTTCACCTTC,CASSPPAPLGRGFGFTF
TRBJ2-7,TRBV5-8,.,.,TGTGCCAGCTCGGGCCTCGGGAACGAGCAGTACTTC,CASSGLGNEQYF
TRBJ2-3,TRBV9,.,.,TGTGCCAGCACCTTAGGGGGGGGGAAAGGAGATACGCAGTATTTT,CASTLGGGKGDTQYF
TRBJ1-2,TRBV2,once,.,TGTGCCAGCAGTGAAGAAACAGGGATCTATGGCTACACCTTC,CASSEETGIYGYTF
TRBJ1-2,TRBV19,.,TRBD1,TGTGCCAGTAGTATGGGACAGGGGGATGGCTACACCTTC,CASSMGQGDGYTF